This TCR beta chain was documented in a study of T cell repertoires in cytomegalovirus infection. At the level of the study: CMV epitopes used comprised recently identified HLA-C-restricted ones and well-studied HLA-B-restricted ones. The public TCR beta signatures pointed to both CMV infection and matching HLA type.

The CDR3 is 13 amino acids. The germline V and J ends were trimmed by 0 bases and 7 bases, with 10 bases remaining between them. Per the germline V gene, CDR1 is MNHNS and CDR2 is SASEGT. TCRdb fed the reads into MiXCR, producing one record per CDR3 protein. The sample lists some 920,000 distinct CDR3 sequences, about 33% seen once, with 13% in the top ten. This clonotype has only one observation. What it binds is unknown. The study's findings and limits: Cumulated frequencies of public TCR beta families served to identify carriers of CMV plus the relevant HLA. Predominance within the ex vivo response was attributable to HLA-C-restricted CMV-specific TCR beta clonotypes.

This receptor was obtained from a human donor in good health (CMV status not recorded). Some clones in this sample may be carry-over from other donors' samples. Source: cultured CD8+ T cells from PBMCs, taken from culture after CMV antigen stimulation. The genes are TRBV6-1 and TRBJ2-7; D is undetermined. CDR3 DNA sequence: TGTGCCAGCAGTGAAGCGACTCCTTTGGAGCAGTACTTC. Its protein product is CASSEATPLEQYF.